This T cell receptor beta chain comes out of a study of T cell responses to AZD1222 COVID-19 vaccine. Whole-study results and caveats: Rises in breadth and depth of Spike-specific TCRs came after two AZD1222 doses.

The data were produced by immunoSEQ multiplex PCR, yet TCRdb's version contains in-frame clones alone and is incomplete. Here the sample spans tens of thousands of clones, roughly 80% being singletons. The V and J ends lost 6 bases and 5 bases, in that order; junction bases with no gene match: 6. CDR1 and CDR2 from the germline V gene are MNHEY and SVGAGI. CDR3 size: 15 residues. For this clone: Its target is unknown.

The source was peripheral blood, collected 28 days after the second AZD1222 dose. The chain links TRBV6-5 to TRBJ2-6, with 8 positions matching TRBD1. This sequence originates from an adult who received the AZD1222 COVID-19 vaccine. The CDR3 spells CASRRQGARANVLTF. CDR3 in DNA: TGTGCCAGCAGGAGGCAGGGGGCTAGGGCCAACGTCCTGACTTTC.